This T cell receptor beta chain was profiled in a study of regulatory T cells in long-lasting Graves disease. Points on this clonotype: Its cognate antigen is unknown. This clone may be a read error of a much larger clone one base away.

Between the trimmed V and J ends, which lost 7 bases and 9 bases, there was a span of 22 bases. CDR1 and CDR2 (germline): MNHEY, SVGEGT. This CDR3 has 15 amino acids. Time point in this sample: newly diagnosed GD, antithyroid drugs for less than 3 months. Generation of the TCR library employed RNA extracted from PBMCs. Study-level points and caveats: Since the sample size was small, accuracy may have been reduced. There was favoring of TRBV28, TRBJ1-2 and TRBJ2-5 in persistent disease.

CDR3-region Arm-PCR and iRepertoire HTBI primers produced the TCR beta libraries. TCRdb independently ran MiXCR on the multiplex PCR reads; one entry per CDR3 protein. The sample yields around 420,000 distinct CDR3 sequences, roughly 15% seen once. These records were also assigned to another study, of T cells in Graves' hyperthyroidism and ophthalmopathy. From that report: Most thyroid clonotypes that were expanded above 0.001 also turned up in blood. The model's output predicted ophthalmopathy at a median of roughly 6.9 months prior to onset.

The genes are TRBV6-2 or TRBV6-3 and TRBJ2-1; D is unclear. The receptor was isolated from a woman between 35 and 50 years old with Graves disease. Sequenced material: peripheral blood mononuclear cells (PBMCs), taken at new diagnosis, from a patient treated with antithyroid drugs. CDR3 in amino acids: CASTQWSESLSEQFF. The CDR3 DNA is TGTGCCAGCACCCAATGGAGCGAGAGCTTGAGTGAGCAGTTCTTC.